This TCR beta chain was found in a study of blood T cell repertoires in COVID-19. Study-wide background: Acute-phase and convalescent COVID-19 samples originated in the United States, Italy and Spain. From T cells, B-cell-depleted T cells, or PBMCs came the material, which was cDNA or gDNA.

The germline V and J ends were trimmed by 4 bases and 2 bases, with 10 bases remaining between them. There are 13 residues in the CDR3. Germline CDR1 reads SGHDT; CDR2 reads YYEEEE. Per the authors' pipeline: Amplification from reference gene primers served as the basis for estimated nucleated cell counts. Measured with immunoSEQ multiplex PCR; TCRdb has only the in-frame clones, and not every one. That table furnishes V, J and clone size, whereas the DNA furnished D and trimming. There are a few hundred thousand clones in the sample; 86% occur only once, and around 6.5% lies in the top ten. This sequence was found in a man in his sixties with acute or convalescent COVID-19. The specimen was peripheral blood. The chain recombines TRBV5-6 with TRBJ2-7; D is possibly TRBD1 (6 bases). CDR3 in amino acids: CASSRYRAYEQYF. The CDR3 DNA reads as TGTGCCAGCAGCCGCTACAGGGCCTACGAGCAGTACTTC. Full variable domain (remainder filled in from reference TRBV5-6 and TRBJ2-7): DAGVTQSPTHLIKTRGQQVTLRCSPKSGHDTVSWYQQALGQGPQFIFQYYEEEERQRGNFPDRFSGHQFPNYSSELNVNALLLGDSALYLCASSRYRAYEQYFGPGTRLTVT.